Shown below are 8 T cell receptor beta chains from a single sample sequenced in a study of CD8+ T cells in alopecia areata. cDNA prepared by RNA extraction and subsequent reverse transcription served as the template for sequencing. The repertoire was sequenced with immunoSEQ multiplex PCR; TCRdb's copy has only in-frame clones and lacks some. This table holds about 120,000 clones, 53% found once. Treatment here: oral pan-JAK inhibitor, 5-10 mg twice daily. This specimen consisted of CD4+ T cells sorted from blood, obtained at week 4, from a patient treated with tofacitinib. These TCRs come from a human donor with alopecia areata.

V is TRBV14 and J is TRBJ2-7; 9 bases match TRBD1. The V gene end was trimmed by 4 bases and the J gene end by 6 bases; junction bases not matched to a gene: 4. Germline CDR1 and CDR2: SGHDN and FVKESK. The CDR3 spans 13 residues. The CDR3 sequence is CASSPTGGREQYF. The CDR3 nucleotides read TGTGCCAGCAGCCCCACAGGGGGCCGCGAGCAGTACTTC. Full variable domain (rest looked up from reference TRBV14 and TRBJ2-7): EAGVTQFPSHSVIEKGQTVTLRCDPISGHDNLYWYRRVMGKEIKFLLHFVKESKQDESGMPNNRFLAERTGGTYSTLKVQPAELEDSGVYFCASSPTGGREQYFGPGTRLTVT.

The sample holds a few counts of this clone. This rearrangement joins TRBV18 to TRBJ1-2, with D perhaps matching TRBD1 (6 bases). CDR1 KGHSH and CDR2 LQKENI come from the germline V gene. The germline V and J ends were trimmed by 1 base and 8 bases, with 20 bases remaining between them. This CDR3 region has 16 residues. DNA of the CDR3: TGTGCCAGCTCACCACGGGCACGTCAGGGGTTCTACGGCTACACCTTC. It is translated as CASSPRARQGFYGYTF.

The chain has TRBV9 and TRBJ1-2, with TRBD1 matching 7 bases. This CDR3 comprises 18 residues. V was clipped by 4 bases and J by 3 bases; unmatched bases: 18. The V gene's germline CDR1 is SGDLS and CDR2 YYNGEE. CDR3 nucleotides: TGTGCCAGCAGCTTTGGGTCCGGGACAGCTGGGGGTGACTATGGCTACACCTTC. The encoded protein is CASSFGSGTAGGDYGYTF.

The rearrangement links TRBV15 to TRBJ1-2, with D perhaps TRBD1 (6 bases). The CDR3 spans 14 residues. Germline lookup yields CDR1 LNHNV and CDR2 YYDKDF (reference sequence). Trimming took 3 bases from V and 4 from J, leaving 12 bases between them. CDR3 protein: CATSRADRVYGYTF. In nucleotides, the CDR3 is TGTGCCACCAGCAGGGCGGACAGAGTCTATGGCTACACCTTC.

This clone showed up many times. The CDR3 nucleotides are TGCGCCAGCAGCCCCCCGCCCCTTAGCAGCTACGAGCAGTACTTC. This translates into CASSPPPLSSYEQYF. This rearrangement joins TRBV4-1 to TRBJ2-7; D call uncertain. The CDR3 totals 15 residues. Germline CDR1 MGHRA, CDR2 YSYEKL. Trimming cost V 4 bases and J 3 bases, with 16 bases left between them.

V usage is TRBV5-6 and J usage is TRBJ2-1; TRBD2 agrees at 7 bases. V lost 0 bases to trimming and J lost 1 base; unmatched junction nucleotides: 4. Germline CDR1 and CDR2: SGHDT and YYEEEE. The CDR3 runs to 16 residues. The CDR3 is CASSLVGGSSYNEQFF. Written as DNA, the CDR3 is TGTGCCAGCAGCTTGGTAGGCGGGAGTTCCTACAATGAGCAGTTCTTC.

This chain links TRBV30 with TRBJ2-1; D gene uncertain. The CDR3 sequence is 13 residues long. V dropped 0 bases and J dropped 6 bases, with 9 bases sitting between them. Germline V gene lookup returns CDR1 GTSNPN and CDR2 SVGIG (reference sequence). CDR3 sequence reads: CAWSVALSNEQFF. For the CDR3, the DNA is TGTGCCTGGAGTGTTGCGTTATCCAATGAGCAGTTCTTC. The full variable domain, its missing parts supplied by reference TRBV30 and TRBJ2-1, is SQTIHQWPATLVQPVGSPLSLECTVEGTSNPNLYWYRQAAGRGLQLLFYSVGIGQISSEVPQNLSASRPQDRQFILSSKKLLLSDSGFYLCAWSVALSNEQFFGPGTRLTVL.

The chain uses TRBV9 and TRBJ2-1; D remains ambiguous. CDR3 size: 14 residues. The V gene lost 3 bases and the J gene lost 4 bases, with 11 bases spanning the gap. Germline CDR1 is SGDLS and CDR2 is YYNGEE. The CDR3 protein is CASSAPGKYNEQFF. Here the CDR3 DNA reads TGTGCCAGCAGCGCCCCGGGTAAATACAATGAGCAGTTCTTC.